One T cell receptor beta chain is described in this entry. This specimen belongs to a study of blood T cell repertoires in COVID-19. For the study at large: COVID-19 samples collected from the United States, Italy and Spain covered acute and convalescent phases. In each case, the material was cDNA or gDNA derived from T cells, B-cell-depleted T cells, or PBMCs.

Original handling: Nucleated cell number was recorded as an estimate derived from reference gene primer amplification. Produced via immunoSEQ multiplex PCR; TCRdb's table is partial and in-frame only. The D gene and trimming were derived from the DNA, and the V and J assignments and clone size from that table. The sample shows approximately 56,000 clones, 89% of them seen only once. Seattle patient enrollment occurred during active infection, with longitudinal follow-up thereafter. This CDR3 spans 15 amino acids. Trimming cost V 4 bases and J 4 bases; bases outside gene matches: 8. Germline CDR1 reads SGHDT; CDR2 reads YYEEEE.

Material: peripheral blood. This clonotype was obtained from a woman aged 55-69 years with COVID-19, enrolled during active disease. The chain is built from TRBV5-6 and TRBJ2-1, with TRBD1 matching over 7 bases. CDR3 protein: CASSVGQQPYNEQFF. The CDR3 nucleotides are TGTGCCAGCAGCGTGGGACAGCAACCTTACAATGAGCAGTTCTTC.